This TCR beta chain was sequenced for a study of blood T cell repertoires in COVID-19. Study-level background: Acute and convalescent COVID-19 specimens originated in the United States, Italy and Spain. Sample material is recorded as cDNA or gDNA derived from T cells, B-cell-depleted T cells, or PBMCs.

Authors' processing steps: Counts of nucleated cells, estimated from reference gene primer amplification, were obtained. The table came from immunoSEQ multiplex PCR; TCRdb's copy has only in-frame clones and leaves some out. V, J and clone size were drawn from that table, and D and trimming were deduced from the DNA. The sample has fewer than 90,000 clones, about three quarters seen once; the top ten hold around 50%. With 0 bases clipped from V and 10 bases from J, the junction kept 7 bases outside the gene matches. Germline V lookup: CDR1 LGHDT, CDR2 YNNKEL (reference sequence). There are 15 residues in the CDR3.

The sequenced sample was peripheral blood. The V gene is TRBV3-1 (or the pseudogene TRBV3-2), the J gene TRBJ2-1, with 9 positions matching TRBD2. This TCR was recovered from a human donor in a cohort sampled during active COVID-19. CDR3 nucleotides: TGTGCCAGCAGCCAAGAGGCGGGAGGGTGGGGAGAGCAGTTCTTC. This encodes CASSQEAGGWGEQFF.